Below are 27 T cell receptor beta chains sequenced from a single sample in a study of T-cell memory formation after mild COVID-19. TCRdb reanalysed the 5' RACE reads using MiXCR and keeps one entry per CDR3 protein. The table lists some 130,000 distinct CDR3 sequences, about 17% of them singletons. What was sequenced was PBMCs or a T cell subset sorted from them (not recorded which). Receptors originate from an adult woman who had mild COVID-19 (a few samples of this study predate the infection). Cell type and time point are not known.

This clonotype has only one observation. The J gene is TRBJ1-6, the V gene TRBV19, with TRBD1 identical over 7 bases. From germline, CDR1 is LNHDA and CDR2 SQIVND (reference sequence). The CDR3 spans 14 residues. V shed 5 bases, J shed 9 bases, and the junction held 7 bases outside the gene matches. DNA of the CDR3: TGTGCCAGTAGTCTGACAGGGTATCGTTCACCCCTCCACTTT. This codes for CASSLTGYRSPLHF.

This clonotype appeared a few times. This sequence joins TRBV12-3 or TRBV12-4 and TRBJ2-7, with D perhaps matching TRBD1 or TRBD2 (6 bases each). This CDR3 has 13 amino acids. For the CDR3, the DNA is TGTGCGGTGGGGGGCGGAGGTTCCTACGAGCAGTACTTC. Protein product: CAVGGGGSYEQYF.

The chain combines TRBV12-3 or TRBV12-4 with TRBJ2-7; 7 nucleotides align to TRBD1. This CDR3 has 14 amino acids. Trimming cost V 5 bases and J 5 bases; bases outside gene matches: 9. The CDR3 sequence: CASSHTGVSDEQYF. CDR3 DNA: TGTGCCAGCAGTCATACAGGGGTCTCGGACGAGCAGTACTTC.

The chain employs TRBV25-1 and TRBJ2-7; a possible D gene is TRBD2 (6 bases). Germline CDR1 is MGHDK and CDR2 is SYGVNS. V was cut by 1 base and J by 4 bases, with 8 bases left in between. The CDR3 is 13 residues long. In nucleotides, the CDR3 is TGTGCCAGCAGTGAATCGGCGGGATACGAGCAGTACTTC. Translation: CASSESAGYEQYF.

The chain carries TRBV7-9 and TRBJ2-1, with TRBD1 identical over 8 bases. This CDR3 spans 18 amino acids. V shed 1 base and J 6 bases; nucleotides not matched to a gene: 14. Germline CDR1 SEHNR, CDR2 FQNEAQ (reference sequence). The DNA for the CDR3 is TGTGCCAGCAGCTTAGGGGACAGGTCCGGCCCAAAGTCCAATGAGCAGTTCTTC. It translates to CASSLGDRSGPKSNEQFF.

The sample holds a few counts of this clonotype. This chain uses TRBV20-1 with TRBJ2-7, with TRBD2 matching over 10 bases. The J segment lost 5 bases and the V segment lost 2 bases, leaving 6 bases of the junction unmatched. The CDR3 loop spans 14 amino acids. Germline V gene sequence: CDR1 DFQATT, CDR2 SNEGSKA (reference sequence). CDR3 coding DNA: TGCAGTGCTAGACGTAGCGGGAGGTCACACGAGCAGTACTTC. This sequence encodes CSARRSGRSHEQYF.

This chain uses TRBV12-5 with TRBJ2-5; a weak D match, TRBD2 (5 bases). CDR1 LGHNT and CDR2 FRNRAP come from the germline V gene. The CDR3 contains 15 residues. The V and J ends lost 3 bases and 2 bases respectively, with 13 bases between them. CDR3 nucleotide sequence: TGTGCTAGTGGTTTCTACCTGAGGGATCAAGAGACCCAGTACTTC. Translated: CASGFYLRDQETQYF.

This clonotype was seen more than once but under ten times. The rearrangement uses TRBV7-9 and TRBJ1-1; 9 bases line up with TRBD1. Looked up from germline, CDR1 is SEHNR and CDR2 is FQNEAQ (reference sequence). V dropped 0 bases and J dropped 5; count of bases not matched to a gene: 4. The CDR3 loop spans 15 amino acids. The DNA of the CDR3 is TGTGCCAGCAGCTTAGCGGGGACAGGGCTGACTGAAGCTTTCTTT. Translating gives CASSLAGTGLTEAFF.

This clonotype was counted only a few times. The chain joins TRBV5-1 to TRBJ1-1; perhaps TRBD1 as D (5 bases). The CDR3 is 16 amino acids. V lost 1 base and J 1 base, leaving 14 bases between the germline ends. Germline V gives CDR1 SGHRS, CDR2 YFSETQ. CDR3 in amino acids: CASSLNAGGRNTEAFF. DNA for the CDR3: TGCGCCAGCAGCTTGAATGCTGGGGGGAGGAACACTGAAGCTTTCTTT.

In its sample, this clonotype was seen many times. The V call is TRBV5-1, the J call TRBJ2-2, with a tentative D call TRBD2 (6 bases). This CDR3 spans 17 amino acids. Germline V gene data show CDR1 as SGHRS and CDR2 as YFSETQ. Trimming removed 0 bases from V and 2 bases from J, with 14 bases in between. The CDR3 reads CASSLVPSGHNTGELFF. CDR3 bases: TGCGCCAGCAGCTTGGTTCCCAGCGGGCACAACACCGGGGAGCTGTTTTTT.

The gene calls are TRBV7-9 and TRBJ1-2; unclear D gene. Germline CDR1 SEHNR, CDR2 FQNEAQ (reference sequence). The ends were cut back, 0 bases at V and 2 bases at J, with 13 bases in the middle. The CDR3 has 16 residues. CDR3 bases: TGTGCCAGCAGCTTAGCGGTTCAATACCCCAACTATGGCTACACCTTC. Its protein is CASSLAVQYPNYGYTF.

The chain employs TRBV4-3 and TRBJ2-7, with 8 bases aligning to TRBD2. CDR3 length: 14 amino acids. Germline V gives CDR1 LGHNA, CDR2 YSLEER. Trimming at V came to 3 bases and at J to 5 bases, leaving 6 bases not matched to a gene. CDR3 DNA sequence: TGCGCCAGCAGCCAGAGACTAGCGAGCGACGAGCAGTACTTC. This encodes CASSQRLASDEQYF.

This clonotype showed up just a few times. The rearrangement joins TRBV5-6 to TRBJ2-3; D is possibly TRBD2 (5 bases). CDR1 SGHDT and CDR2 YYEEEE come from the germline V gene. This CDR3 contains 15 residues. V dropped 7 bases and J dropped 2 bases, with 17 bases sitting between them. The CDR3 spells CASEAGRMITDTQYF. The DNA of the CDR3 is TGTGCCAGCGAGGCGGGCCGAATGATCACAGATACGCAGTATTTT.

This chain uses TRBV6-5 with TRBJ2-2; the match to TRBD1 covers 8 bases. J lost 4 bases, V lost 0 bases, and 7 bases had no gene match. The germline gives CDR1 MNHEY, CDR2 SVGAGI. The CDR3 totals 17 residues. The chain's CDR3 is CASSYSRRGPTTGELFF. The CDR3 region has the DNA TGTGCCAGCAGTTACTCGCGCAGGGGGCCCACCACCGGGGAGCTGTTTTTT.

V is TRBV3-1 and J is TRBJ2-5; 11 bases map to TRBD1. V shed 4 bases and J 4 bases; nucleotides not matched to a gene: 5. There are 15 residues in the CDR3. Germline V gene sequence: CDR1 LGHDT, CDR2 YNNKEL (reference sequence). Here the CDR3 reads CASSPWDRGIETQYF. For the CDR3, the DNA is TGTGCCAGCAGCCCCTGGGACAGGGGGATAGAGACCCAGTACTTC.

The genes are TRBV18 and TRBJ2-5; a weak D match, TRBD1 (5 bases). This CDR3 has 15 amino acids. V lost 0 bases to trimming and J lost 3 bases, with 11 bases between them. Per the germline V gene, CDR1 is KGHSH and CDR2 is LQKENI. CDR3 in DNA: TGTGCCAGCTCACCACCGGAAAGGGGCGAAGAGACCCAGTACTTC. This sequence encodes CASSPPERGEETQYF.

V and J are TRBV7-4 and TRBJ2-1; 11 bases align to TRBD2. The V gene's germline CDR1 is SGHVT and CDR2 SQSDAQ. Trimming took 1 base from V and 8 from J; bases not matched to a gene: 19. The CDR3 is 20 amino acids. CDR3 bases: TGTGCCAGCAGCTTAGTCCCCTCACTAGCGGGAGTAGAAAAAATCGATGAGCAGTTCTTC. Protein: CASSLVPSLAGVEKIDEQFF.

The chain employs TRBV7-9 and TRBJ1-2; D might be TRBD1 (6 bases). The CDR3 runs to 14 residues. V lost 5 bases and J 3 bases, leaving 13 bases between the germline ends. Germline V gene lookup returns CDR1 SEHNR and CDR2 FQNEAQ (reference sequence). The CDR3 DNA reads TGTGCCAGCAGCCGGGCAGGGGAGGACTATGGCTACACCTTC. This encodes CASSRAGEDYGYTF.

The chain joins TRBV6-2 or TRBV6-3 to TRBJ2-7; 9 bases agree with TRBD1. CDR3 length: 17 amino acids. Germline loops: CDR1 MNHEY, CDR2 SVGEGT. The V gene end was trimmed by 2 bases and the J gene end by 2 bases; junction bases not matched to a gene: 10. CDR3 DNA sequence: TGTGCCAGCAGTTACCTCTCCTGGGACAGGGTGCCCTACGAGCAGTACTTC. This encodes CASSYLSWDRVPYEQYF.

This clonotype has at least ten counts. This sequence joins TRBV29-1 and TRBJ2-1, with D unclear. V lost 2 bases, J lost 9 bases, and 20 bases lay in between. The CDR3 is 15 amino acids. CDR1 SQVTM and CDR2 ANQGSEA come from the germline V gene. The CDR3 here is CSVESPRARTGEQFF. The CDR3 nucleotides read TGCAGCGTTGAATCCCCCCGCGCCCGCACGGGTGAGCAGTTCTTC.

Only a few counts were recorded for this clonotype. The rearrangement joins TRBV12-3 or TRBV12-4 to TRBJ1-5; D not certain. The CDR3 extends over 13 amino acids. The V end was cut by 5 bases, the J end by 4 bases, with 9 bases between. The CDR3 DNA reads as TGTGCCAGCAGTCCAGGTCGGAATCAGCCCCAGCATTTT. Translation gives CASSPGRNQPQHF.

This sequence joins TRBV4-3 and TRBJ1-2, with unresolved D. V lost 1 base, J lost 0 bases, and 6 bases lay in between. The CDR3 extends over 14 amino acids. Per germline, CDR1 LGHNA and CDR2 YSLEER. The CDR3 reads CASSQGSTNYGYTF. CDR3 nucleotide sequence: TGCGCCAGCAGCCAAGGAAGTACTAACTATGGCTACACCTTC.

This clonotype has only a few counts. The gene calls are TRBV6-6 and TRBJ2-5, with no clear D. In germline, CDR1 is MNHNY, CDR2 SVGAGI (reference sequence). This CDR3 is 10 amino acids long. V was clipped by 6 bases and J by 5 bases, with 4 bases between them. Here the CDR3 reads CASRRETQYF. CDR3 nucleotide sequence: TGTGCCAGCAGGCGGGAGACCCAGTACTTC.

This clonotype has only a few counts. The rearrangement links TRBV12-3 or TRBV12-4 to TRBJ2-3; 8 bases align to TRBD1. V shed 2 bases, J shed 0 bases, and the junction held 1 base outside the gene matches. CDR3 length: 15 amino acids. CDR3 sequence reads: CASSLQGASTDTQYF. DNA of the CDR3: TGTGCCAGCAGTTTACAGGGGGCGAGCACAGATACGCAGTATTTT.

The rearrangement joins TRBV5-6 to TRBJ2-5; tentatively, D is TRBD2 (6 bases). Germline CDR1 is SGHDT and CDR2 is YYEEEE. CDR3 size: 16 residues. Between the trimmed V and J ends, which lost 5 bases and 2 bases, there was a span of 19 bases. This CDR3 is CASSSLRETQQETQYF. In DNA, the CDR3 is TGTGCCAGCAGTTCCCTCCGGGAGACCCAACAAGAGACCCAGTACTTC.

The V call is TRBV7-9, the J call TRBJ1-2, with D possibly being TRBD1 (6 bases). CDR3 length: 12 amino acids. V dropped 5 bases and J dropped 4 bases, with 8 bases sitting between them. From germline, CDR1 is SEHNR and CDR2 FQNEAQ (reference sequence). The chain's CDR3 is CASSRDIYGYTF. In DNA form, the CDR3 reads TGTGCCAGCAGCCGGGACATCTATGGCTACACCTTC.

The V and J genes are TRBV6-5 and TRBJ2-5; D is unresolved. This CDR3 spans 14 amino acids. Trimming removed 5 bases from V and 0 bases from J, with 10 bases in between. From germline, CDR1 is MNHEY and CDR2 SVGAGI. The CDR3 sequence: CASSVRAHQETQYF. The CDR3 DNA is TGTGCCAGCAGTGTGCGAGCGCACCAAGAGACCCAGTACTTC.